Following are 26 T cell receptor beta chains from one sample sequenced in a study of monozygotic twins with inflammatory bowel disease. TCRdb re-called the 5' RACE reads and gives one entry per CDR3 protein, without DNA. This sample's table has approximately 330,000 distinct CDR3 sequences. The sample taken for sequencing was blood. These receptors were obtained from a human donor with ulcerative colitis or Crohn's disease, or a healthy co-twin of an affected twin (not recorded which).

This chain uses TRBV11-2 with TRBJ2-7; the TRBD2 assignment by TCRdb is unverifiable without DNA. This CDR3 comprises 14 residues. CDR1 and CDR2 from the germline V gene are SGHAT and FQNNGV. The CDR3 spells CASSLTGTLLKQYF.

This sequence joins TRBV14 and TRBJ2-7; as DNA is missing, the TRBD1 call by TCRdb cannot be tested. Germline values: CDR1 SGHDN, CDR2 FVKESK. This CDR3 is 14 amino acids long. CDR3 sequence: CASSLSGTATRQYF.

The chain's CDR3 is CASSPRDRGPYNEQFF. This sequence joins TRBV28 and TRBJ2-1; TCRdb selects TRBD1, and the lack of DNA leaves this call unchecked. This CDR3 comprises 16 residues. Germline values: CDR1 MDHEN, CDR2 SYDVKM.

This chain uses TRBV19 with TRBJ1-2; TCRdb returns TRBD1, unconfirmable since there is no DNA. The germline CDR1 and CDR2 sequences are LNHDA and SQIVND (reference sequence). This CDR3 contains 13 residues. Here the CDR3 reads CASWTGMSNGYTF.

The V call is TRBV9, the J call TRBJ2-1; checking the TCRdb D call of TRBD2 is not possible without DNA. CDR3 size: 15 residues. The germline V gene has CDR1 SGDLS and CDR2 YYNGEE. The CDR3 region is CASSLSSGGYNEQFF.

The V call is TRBV7-9, the J call TRBJ1-2; with no DNA, the TCRdb D assignment of TRBD1 cannot be verified. The CDR3 runs to 17 residues. Germline V gives CDR1 SEHNR, CDR2 FQNEAQ (reference sequence). The CDR3 is CASSFPIPGQGFYGYTF.

The chain joins TRBV6-2 or TRBV6-3 to TRBJ2-3. Looked up from germline, CDR1 is MNHEY and CDR2 is SVGEGT. The CDR3 has 16 amino acids. CDR3 loop: CASSRPTGLGTDTQYF.

The V and J genes are TRBV5-1 and TRBJ2-1; TCRdb designates TRBD2, a call that cannot be tested without DNA. CDR1 and CDR2 (germline): SGHRS, YFSETQ. The CDR3 spans 13 residues. This chain's CDR3 is CASSLGGGDEQFF.

The genes are TRBV15 and TRBJ1-1; the D call from TCRdb, TRBD1, cannot be confirmed without DNA. Germline V gene lookup returns CDR1 LNHNV and CDR2 YYDKDF (reference sequence). The CDR3 consists of 16 residues. CDR3 in amino acids: CATGRDSPRENTEAFF.

The chain links TRBV12-3 or TRBV12-4 to TRBJ1-5; with no DNA, the TCRdb D assignment of TRBD1 cannot be verified. This CDR3 has 14 residues. This chain's CDR3 is CASSPDQGNQPQHF.

This sequence joins TRBV7-2 and TRBJ1-3. This CDR3 is 17 amino acids long. Germline V gene sequence: CDR1 SGHTA, CDR2 FQGNSA. Here the CDR3 reads CASSLAIGTFTGNTIYF.

This chain links TRBV29-1 with TRBJ1-1; TCRdb picks TRBD1, but there is no DNA to check that call. CDR3 size: 14 residues. Germline V CDR1 and CDR2: SQVTM, ANQGSEA. CDR3: CSVGVSGVGTEAFF.

The gene calls are TRBV20-1 and TRBJ2-7; absent DNA, TCRdb's TRBD2 call cannot be checked. The CDR3 has 12 residues. Germline V lookup: CDR1 DFQATT, CDR2 SNEGSKA (reference sequence). The chain's CDR3 is CSAGPAQVEQYF.

The J gene is TRBJ2-1, the V gene TRBV7-3; lacking DNA, the TRBD1 call made by TCRdb goes unchecked. This CDR3 spans 13 amino acids. Germline-derived CDR1 and CDR2 are SGHTA and FQGTGA. The CDR3 spells CASSLGVRGEQFF.

The CDR3 loop is CASSLGGRREQFF. The V call is TRBV7-2, the J call TRBJ2-1; with no DNA, the TCRdb D assignment of TRBD2 cannot be verified. The CDR3 length is 13 residues. Looked up from germline, CDR1 is SGHTA and CDR2 is FQGNSA.

The V and J genes are TRBV6-4 and TRBJ2-1. CDR1 is MRHNA, CDR2 SNTAGT, per germline. The CDR3 extends over 14 amino acids. The CDR3 is CASSDSAHHNEQFF.

The chain links TRBV6-5 to TRBJ2-7. Germline V gene data show CDR1 as MNHEY and CDR2 as SVGAGI. The CDR3 has 15 residues. CDR3 protein: CASSYSYGSSYEQYF.

This CDR3 is CASSQDRDSTNEKLFF. This chain connects TRBV4-3 to TRBJ1-4. The germline gives CDR1 LGHNA, CDR2 YSLEER. The length of the CDR3 is 16 residues.

This rearrangement joins TRBV20-1 to TRBJ2-7; the TCRdb D gene call, TRBD2, has no DNA to confirm it. The CDR3 spans 12 residues. In germline, CDR1 is DFQATT, CDR2 SNEGSKA (reference sequence). The CDR3: CSAIAGGYEQYF.

The rearrangement joins TRBV9 to TRBJ1-1; TCRdb selects TRBD1, and the lack of DNA leaves this call unchecked. CDR1 is SGDLS and CDR2 is YYNGEE in the germline V gene. The CDR3 totals 13 residues. CDR3: CASSLSRDSEAFF.

The chain couples TRBV29-1 to TRBJ1-1. Per the germline V gene, CDR1 is SQVTM and CDR2 is ANQGSEA. This CDR3 comprises 12 residues. The CDR3: CSVPSRGAEAFF.

The V gene is TRBV7-9, the J gene TRBJ2-2; TCRdb outputs TRBD1, but without DNA this stays unchecked. Germline assignment: CDR1 SEHNR and CDR2 FQNEAQ (reference sequence). The CDR3 extends over 16 amino acids. CDR3 sequence: CASSPPDRSNTGELFF.

The chain links TRBV24-1 to TRBJ1-2; TCRdb names TRBD1, which stays unverified in the absence of DNA. In germline, CDR1 is KGHDR, CDR2 SFDVKD. CDR3 length: 14 residues. The CDR3 reads CATRPPPSTYGYTF.

This chain joins TRBV6-2 or TRBV6-3 and TRBJ2-7; TCRdb indicates TRBD1, and absent DNA this call remains unverified. Germline V gene sequence: CDR1 MNHEY, CDR2 SVGEGT. The CDR3 spans 14 residues. The CDR3 sequence: CASSHPTGSDEQYF.

The chain couples TRBV20-1 to TRBJ2-7; TCRdb's D call of TRBD2 is untestable without DNA. CDR1 DFQATT and CDR2 SNEGSKA come from the germline V gene (reference sequence). The CDR3 contains 13 residues. This chain's CDR3 is CSARDYGGYEQYF.

The genes are TRBV5-5 and TRBJ2-1; TCRdb selects TRBD2, and the lack of DNA leaves this call unchecked. This CDR3 spans 15 amino acids. From germline, CDR1 is SGHKS and CDR2 YYEKEE (reference sequence). This CDR3 reads CASSSGGPRIGEQFF.